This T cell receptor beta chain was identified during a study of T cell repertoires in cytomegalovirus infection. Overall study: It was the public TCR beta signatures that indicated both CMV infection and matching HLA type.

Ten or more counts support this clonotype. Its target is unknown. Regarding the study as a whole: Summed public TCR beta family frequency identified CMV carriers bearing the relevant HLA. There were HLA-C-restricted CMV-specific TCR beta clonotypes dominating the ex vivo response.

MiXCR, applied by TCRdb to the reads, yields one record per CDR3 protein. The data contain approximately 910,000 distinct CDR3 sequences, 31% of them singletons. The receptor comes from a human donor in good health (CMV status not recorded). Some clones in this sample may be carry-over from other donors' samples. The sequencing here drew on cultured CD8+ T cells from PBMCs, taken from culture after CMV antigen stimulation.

The CDR3 DNA reads as TGTGCCAGCAGCTTAGGGCTAGCGGGGGCCTACAATGAGCAGTTCTTC. Translated: CASSLGLAGAYNEQFF. The chain uses TRBV7-6 and TRBJ2-1; 10 nucleotides agree with TRBD2. J was trimmed by 2 bases and V by 1 base; bases with no gene match: 2. The CDR3 is 16 amino acids. The germline gives CDR1 SGHVS, CDR2 FNYEAQ.